The T cell receptor (beta chain) under discussion was sequenced for a study of T-cell memory formation after mild COVID-19. Study-wide findings and caveats: SARS-CoV-2 specificity of second-wave clones peaking day 37 was unconfirmed.

TCRdb analysed the 5' RACE reads with MiXCR anew, one entry per CDR3 protein. The sample holds 160,000 or so distinct CDR3 sequences, less than 40% seen once. Germline V CDR1 and CDR2: LNHNV, YYDKDF (reference sequence). This CDR3 has 14 amino acids. With 0 bases removed from V and 3 bases from J, the gap between germline ends came to 9 bases. This clonotype was counted only a few times. Its antigen remains unidentified. Sequences were obtained from PBMCs or a T cell subset sorted from them (not recorded which). The V call is TRBV15, the J call TRBJ2-7; D unclear. This receptor was identified in an adult woman who had mild COVID-19 (a few samples of this study predate the infection). Cell type and time point are not known. CDR3 loop: CATSRDPRGYEQYF. DNA of the CDR3: TGTGCCACCAGCAGAGATCCCCGCGGCTACGAGCAGTACTTC. Complete variable domain (other parts from reference TRBV15 and TRBJ2-7): DAMVIQNPRYQVTQFGKPVTLSCSQTLNHNVMYWYQQKSSQAPKLLFHYYDKDFNNEADTPDNFQSRRPNTSFCFLDIRSPGLGDTAMYLCATSRDPRGYEQYFGPGTRLTVT.